A selection of T cell receptor beta chains follows, all from one sample in a study of blood T cell repertoires in COVID-19. TCRdb keeps only in-frame clones here, not all; method: immunoSEQ multiplex PCR. The sample includes some 100,000 clones, more than 90% of them seen just once. The sample taken for sequencing was peripheral blood. These receptors came from a man between 65 and 85 years old with acute or convalescent COVID-19. The conserved cysteine and the conserved F or W are not part of the CDR3 here. The D gene is left open where the match is weak. Clone size is given for some rows only: seen once, a few or many times, or a class if the clone is expanded.

TRBV30,TRBJ1-6,NA,NA,AWSGQDNSPLH
TRBV5-1,TRBJ1-1,NA,NA,ASKFGTEAF
TRBV3-1/TRBV3-2,TRBJ1-4,NA,NA,ASSQGQGVI
TRBV11-2,TRBJ2-3,NA,NA,ASSSTADTQY
TRBV6-5,TRBJ1-5,NA,NA,ASSYSEVGQPQH
TRBV6-5,TRBJ2-1,TRBD2,NA,ASRSGLADNEQF
TRBV4-1,TRBJ2-3,TRBD1,NA,ASSQDGEGAAWRHTQY
TRBV2,TRBJ1-6,NA,NA,ASSVEAIHNSPLH
TRBV10-3,TRBJ2-1,TRBD2,NA,AISDPEAGGNYNEQF
TRBV7-2,TRBJ1-5,TRBD1,NA,ASSLAGQVNQPQH
TRBV5-1,TRBJ2-5,TRBD2,NA,ASSLAGSGGQTQY
TRBV11-2,TRBJ2-7,NA,once,ASSLARNSYEQY
TRBV5-6,TRBJ2-7,TRBD1,NA,ASSRRRQGPHEQY
TRBV7-6,TRBJ2-7,TRBD1,NA,ASSSGGQGLYEQY
TRBV7-2,TRBJ2-7,TRBD2,NA,ASSGRGLAVDEQY
TRBV28,TRBJ2-5,NA,NA,ASSSAGEGETQY